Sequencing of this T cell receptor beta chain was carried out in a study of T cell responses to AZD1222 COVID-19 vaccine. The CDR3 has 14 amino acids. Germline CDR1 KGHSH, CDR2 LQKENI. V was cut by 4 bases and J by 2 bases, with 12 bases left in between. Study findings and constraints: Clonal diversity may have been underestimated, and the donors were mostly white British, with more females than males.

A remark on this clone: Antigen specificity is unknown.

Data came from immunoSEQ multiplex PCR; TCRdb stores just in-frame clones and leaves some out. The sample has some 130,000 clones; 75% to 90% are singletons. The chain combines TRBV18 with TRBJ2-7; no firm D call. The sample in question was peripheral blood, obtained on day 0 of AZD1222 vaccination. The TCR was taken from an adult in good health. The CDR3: CASSRGVLAYEQYF. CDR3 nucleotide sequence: TGTGCCAGCTCACGAGGCGTCTTGGCCTACGAGCAGTACTTC.